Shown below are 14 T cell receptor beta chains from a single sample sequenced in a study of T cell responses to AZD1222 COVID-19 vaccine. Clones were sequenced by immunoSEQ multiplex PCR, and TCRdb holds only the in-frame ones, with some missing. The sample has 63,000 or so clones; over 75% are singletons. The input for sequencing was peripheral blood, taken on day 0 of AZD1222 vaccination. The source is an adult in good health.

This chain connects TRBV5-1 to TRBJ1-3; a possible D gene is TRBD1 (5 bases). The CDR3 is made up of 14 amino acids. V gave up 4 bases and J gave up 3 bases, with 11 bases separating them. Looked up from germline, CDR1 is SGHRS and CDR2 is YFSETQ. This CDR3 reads CASSEGRGGNTIYF. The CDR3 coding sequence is TGCGCCAGCAGCGAGGGACGGGGTGGAAACACCATATATTTT.

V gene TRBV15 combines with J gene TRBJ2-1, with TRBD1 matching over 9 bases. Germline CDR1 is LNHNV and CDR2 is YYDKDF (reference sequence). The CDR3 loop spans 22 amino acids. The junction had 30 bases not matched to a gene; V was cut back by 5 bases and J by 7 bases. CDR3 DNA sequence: TGTGCCACCAGCGGCTGGGGAACAGGGGGCGCCAAGAAGAATTCCCAAGGGAATGAGCAGTTCTTC. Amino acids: CATSGWGTGGAKKNSQGNEQFF.

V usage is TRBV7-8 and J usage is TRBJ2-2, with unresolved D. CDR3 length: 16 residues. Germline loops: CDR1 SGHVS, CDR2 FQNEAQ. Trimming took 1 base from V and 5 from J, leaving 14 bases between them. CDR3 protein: CASSLVVGIGTGELFF. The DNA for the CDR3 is TGTGCCAGCAGCTTAGTTGTGGGGATTGGGACCGGGGAGCTGTTTTTT.

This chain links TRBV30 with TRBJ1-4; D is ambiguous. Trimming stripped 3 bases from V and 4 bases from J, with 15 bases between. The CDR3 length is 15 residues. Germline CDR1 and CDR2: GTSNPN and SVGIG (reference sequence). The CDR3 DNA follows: TGTGCCTGGAGCGTTTCATTAAAGGGTAATGAAAAACTGTTTTTT. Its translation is CAWSVSLKGNEKLFF.

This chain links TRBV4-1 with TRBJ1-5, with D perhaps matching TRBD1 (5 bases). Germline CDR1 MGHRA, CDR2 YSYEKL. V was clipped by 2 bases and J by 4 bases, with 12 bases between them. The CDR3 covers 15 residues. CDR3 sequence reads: CASSQMGGGNQPQHF. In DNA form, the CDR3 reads TGCGCCAGCAGCCAAATGGGCGGGGGGAATCAGCCCCAGCATTTT.

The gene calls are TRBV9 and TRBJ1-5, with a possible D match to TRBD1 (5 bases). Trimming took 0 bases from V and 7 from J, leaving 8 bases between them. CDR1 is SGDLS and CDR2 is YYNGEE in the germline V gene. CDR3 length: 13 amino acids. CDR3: CASSVGRDQPQHF. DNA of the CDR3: TGTGCCAGCAGCGTAGGCAGGGACCAGCCCCAGCATTTT.

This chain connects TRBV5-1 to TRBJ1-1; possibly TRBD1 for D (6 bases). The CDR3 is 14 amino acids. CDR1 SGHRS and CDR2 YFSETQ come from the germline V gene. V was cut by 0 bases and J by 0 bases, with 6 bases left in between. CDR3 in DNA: TGCGCCAGCAGCTTGGGGACAGTGAACACTGAAGCTTTCTTT. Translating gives CASSLGTVNTEAFF.

CDR3 protein: CASSLDRSSQPQHF. In DNA, the CDR3 is TGTGCCAGCAGCTTAGACAGGTCTTCTCAGCCCCAGCATTTT. The V gene is TRBV7-9, the J gene TRBJ1-5, with a weak D call TRBD1 (5 bases). V lost 1 base and J lost 6, with 10 bases in between. The V gene's germline CDR1 is SEHNR and CDR2 FQNEAQ (reference sequence). The CDR3 contains 14 residues.

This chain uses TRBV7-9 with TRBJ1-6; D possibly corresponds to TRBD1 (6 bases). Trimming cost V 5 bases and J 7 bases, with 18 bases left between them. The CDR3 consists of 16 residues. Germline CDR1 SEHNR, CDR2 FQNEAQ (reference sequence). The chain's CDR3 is CASSTKQGAGNSPLHF. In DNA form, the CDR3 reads TGTGCCAGCAGCACAAAACAGGGAGCAGGAAATTCACCCCTCCACTTT. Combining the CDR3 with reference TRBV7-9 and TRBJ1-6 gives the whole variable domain DTGVSQNPRHKITKRGQNVTFRCDPISEHNRLYWYRQTLGQGPEFLTYFQNEAQLEKSRLLSDRFSAERPKGSFSTLEIQRTEQGDSAMYLCASSTKQGAGNSPLHFGNGTRLTVT.

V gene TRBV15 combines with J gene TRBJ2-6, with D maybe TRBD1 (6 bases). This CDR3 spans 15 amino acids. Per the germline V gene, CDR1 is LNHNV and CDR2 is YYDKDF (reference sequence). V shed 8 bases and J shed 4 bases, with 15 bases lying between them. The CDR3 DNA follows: TGTGCCACCGGTTCAGGGGATCTCGGGGCCAACGTCCTGACTTTC. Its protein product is CATGSGDLGANVLTF.

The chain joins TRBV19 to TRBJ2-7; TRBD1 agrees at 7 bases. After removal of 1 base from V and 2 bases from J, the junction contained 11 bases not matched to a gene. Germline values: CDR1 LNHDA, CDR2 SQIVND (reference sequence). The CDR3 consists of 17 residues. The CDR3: CASSIGPQGDEAYEQYF. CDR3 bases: TGTGCCAGTAGTATAGGTCCTCAGGGGGATGAAGCCTACGAGCAGTACTTC.

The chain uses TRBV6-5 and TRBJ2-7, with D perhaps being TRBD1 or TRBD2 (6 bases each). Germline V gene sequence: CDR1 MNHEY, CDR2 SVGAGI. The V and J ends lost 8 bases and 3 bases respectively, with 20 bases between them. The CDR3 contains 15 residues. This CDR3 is CASSLGGSSSYEQYF. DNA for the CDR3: TGTGCCAGCTCGTTGGGGGGCTCGTCGAGCTACGAGCAGTACTTC.

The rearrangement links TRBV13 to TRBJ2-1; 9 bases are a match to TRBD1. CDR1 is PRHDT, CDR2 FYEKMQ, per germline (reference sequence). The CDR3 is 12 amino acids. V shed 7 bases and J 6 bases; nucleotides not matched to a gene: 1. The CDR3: CASNRGPNEQFF. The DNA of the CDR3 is TGTGCCAGCAACAGGGGGCCCAATGAGCAGTTCTTC.

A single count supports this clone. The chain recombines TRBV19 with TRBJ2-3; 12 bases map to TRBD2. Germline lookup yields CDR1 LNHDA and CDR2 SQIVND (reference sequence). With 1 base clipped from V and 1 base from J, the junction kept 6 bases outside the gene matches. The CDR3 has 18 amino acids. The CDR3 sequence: CASSIASSGGAGTDTQYF. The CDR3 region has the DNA TGTGCCAGTAGTATAGCTTCTAGCGGGGGGGCCGGCACAGATACGCAGTATTTT.